A selection of T cell receptor beta chains follows, all from one sample in a study of T cell responses to AZD1222 COVID-19 vaccine. The table came from immunoSEQ multiplex PCR; TCRdb's copy has only in-frame clones and leaves some out. The profile covers 150,000 to 200,000 clones, with around 90% appearing a single time and approximately 1% taken by the ten largest. The sample here was peripheral blood, taken 28 days after the second AZD1222 dose. These receptors were taken from an adult who received the AZD1222 COVID-19 vaccine. The CDR3 runs from the conserved cysteine through the conserved F or W. The D gene is left open where the match is weak. Clone size is stated in some rows and not others, as once, few, many or a class when expanded.

size: -
D: -
J: TRBJ1-5
V: TRBV9
CDR3: CASSVDQGGQPQHF
DNA: TGTGCCAGCAGCGTAGACCAGGGAGGACAGCCCCAGCATTTT

size: once
D: -
J: TRBJ1-2
V: TRBV5-8
CDR3: CASSLGVYGYTF
DNA: TGTGCCAGCAGCTTGGGGGTCTATGGCTACACCTTC

size: -
D: TRBD1
J: TRBJ1-5
V: TRBV2
CDR3: CASRDRVIGPQHF
DNA: TGTGCCAGCCGGGACAGAGTTATTGGCCCCCAGCATTTT

size: -
D: -
J: TRBJ2-1
V: TRBV5-1
CDR3: CASSLASYQGAYNEQFF
DNA: TGCGCCAGCAGCTTGGCCTCTTATCAGGGAGCTTACAATGAGCAGTTCTTC

size: -
D: -
J: TRBJ1-3
V: TRBV5-4
CDR3: CASSLDLQGATGNTIYF
DNA: TGTGCCAGCAGCTTGGACCTCCAAGGGGCGACTGGAAACACCATATATTTT

size: -
D: -
J: TRBJ1-1
V: TRBV4-3
CDR3: CASSLTGWGARAFF
DNA: TGCGCCAGCAGCCTCACAGGGTGGGGGGCTCGAGCTTTCTTT

size: once
D: TRBD2
J: TRBJ2-5
V: TRBV5-8
CDR3: CASGRTGGQETQYF
DNA: TGTGCCAGCGGACGAACGGGGGGGCAAGAGACCCAGTACTTC

size: once
D: TRBD2
J: TRBJ2-5
V: TRBV4-1
CDR3: CASGLAGDETQYF
DNA: TGCGCCAGCGGGCTAGCGGGGGATGAGACCCAGTACTTC

size: -
D: -
J: TRBJ2-7
V: TRBV2
CDR3: CASSQGLSYEQYF
DNA: TGTGCCAGCAGTCAGGGGCTTTCCTACGAGCAGTACTTC

size: -
D: -
J: TRBJ1-5
V: TRBV6-4
CDR3: CASSEFGGNNQPQHF
DNA: TGTGCCAGCAGTGAATTTGGGGGAAACAATCAGCCCCAGCATTTT

size: -
D: -
J: TRBJ2-7
V: TRBV6-5
CDR3: CASRYGQPYEQYF
DNA: TGTGCCAGCAGATATGGACAGCCCTACGAGCAGTACTTC

size: -
D: -
J: TRBJ2-7
V: TRBV4-1
CDR3: CASSQERVGYEQYF
DNA: TGCGCCAGCAGCCAAGAAAGGGTAGGCTACGAGCAGTACTTC

size: -
D: -
J: TRBJ1-3
V: TRBV7-6
CDR3: CASSLDGAGNTIYF
DNA: TGTGCCAGCAGCTTAGATGGGGCTGGAAACACCATATATTTT

size: -
D: -
J: TRBJ1-2
V: TRBV9
CDR3: CASSVGPGAGGYTF
DNA: TGTGCCAGCAGCGTCGGGCCAGGAGCGGGTGGCTACACCTTC

size: -
D: -
J: TRBJ2-5
V: TRBV20-1
CDR3: CSARVEETQYF
DNA: TGCAGTGCTAGAGTAGAAGAGACCCAGTACTTC

size: -
D: TRBD1
J: TRBJ2-6
V: TRBV10-3
CDR3: CAVWTGGFGANVLTF
DNA: TGTGCCGTCTGGACAGGGGGGTTTGGGGCCAACGTCCTGACTTTC

size: -
D: -
J: TRBJ1-1
V: TRBV5-8
CDR3: CASSFSPSGGDTEAFF
DNA: TGTGCCAGCAGCTTTTCGCCATCGGGAGGGGACACTGAAGCTTTCTTT

size: -
D: -
J: TRBJ2-7
V: TRBV6-5
CDR3: CASTPRDGISYEQYF
DNA: TGTGCCAGCACCCCCCGGGACGGAATCTCCTACGAGCAGTACTTC

size: many
D: -
J: TRBJ2-3
V: TRBV4-2
CDR3: CASSQEEGGADTQYF
DNA: TGTGCCAGCAGCCAAGAGGAGGGGGGGGCAGATACGCAGTATTTT

size: -
D: -
J: TRBJ2-7
V: TRBV6-9
CDR3: CASSSLTYEQYF
DNA: TGTGCCAGCAGTTCTCTTACCTACGAGCAGTACTTC

size: -
D: TRBD2
J: TRBJ2-2
V: TRBV18
CDR3: CASSPRASGVTNTGELFF
DNA: TGTGCCAGCTCACCACGGGCTAGCGGGGTAACGAACACCGGGGAGCTGTTTTTT

size: -
D: -
J: TRBJ2-2
V: TRBV11-3
CDR3: CASSLGFGGELFF
DNA: TGTGCCAGCAGCTTAGGTTTTGGAGGGGAGCTGTTTTTT

size: -
D: -
J: TRBJ1-1
V: TRBV10-3
CDR3: CAISVNVETEAFF
DNA: TGTGCCATCAGCGTCAACGTGGAGACTGAAGCTTTCTTT

size: -
D: -
J: TRBJ1-3
V: TRBV7-2
CDR3: CASSPRGSGNTIYF
DNA: TGTGCCAGCAGCCCCAGAGGCTCTGGAAACACCATATATTTT

size: -
D: -
J: TRBJ1-1
V: TRBV13
CDR3: CASTMGYRANTEAFF
DNA: TGTGCCAGCACCATGGGTTACAGGGCGAACACTGAAGCTTTCTTT

size: -
D: -
J: TRBJ2-1
V: TRBV19
CDR3: CASSGKRTAYNEQFF
DNA: TGTGCCAGTAGTGGGAAAAGGACAGCATACAATGAGCAGTTCTTC